The entry that follows covers one TCR beta chain sequence. Its antigen is undetermined. The data belong to a study of T cell responses to AZD1222 COVID-19 vaccine. Produced via immunoSEQ multiplex PCR; TCRdb's table is partial and in-frame only. In the table there are some 150,000 clones, around 83% of which are singletons. This CDR3 region has 15 residues. Per germline, CDR1 SNHLY and CDR2 FYNNEI. V lost 3 bases to trimming and J lost 8 bases; unmatched junction nucleotides: 5. Broader study findings: No repertoire was sampled before or during the peak T cell response, only after it. It should be noted that donors were predominantly white British and more often female, and clonal diversity was possibly underestimated.

The clonotype originates from an adult who received the AZD1222 COVID-19 vaccine. The chain joins TRBV2 to TRBJ1-6, with 9 bases aligning to TRBD1. The sequencing used peripheral blood, collected 28 days after the second AZD1222 dose. The CDR3 nucleotides read TGTGCCAGCAGTGAGATGGGACAGGGAGATTCACCCCTCCACTTT. This gives the protein CASSEMGQGDSPLHF.